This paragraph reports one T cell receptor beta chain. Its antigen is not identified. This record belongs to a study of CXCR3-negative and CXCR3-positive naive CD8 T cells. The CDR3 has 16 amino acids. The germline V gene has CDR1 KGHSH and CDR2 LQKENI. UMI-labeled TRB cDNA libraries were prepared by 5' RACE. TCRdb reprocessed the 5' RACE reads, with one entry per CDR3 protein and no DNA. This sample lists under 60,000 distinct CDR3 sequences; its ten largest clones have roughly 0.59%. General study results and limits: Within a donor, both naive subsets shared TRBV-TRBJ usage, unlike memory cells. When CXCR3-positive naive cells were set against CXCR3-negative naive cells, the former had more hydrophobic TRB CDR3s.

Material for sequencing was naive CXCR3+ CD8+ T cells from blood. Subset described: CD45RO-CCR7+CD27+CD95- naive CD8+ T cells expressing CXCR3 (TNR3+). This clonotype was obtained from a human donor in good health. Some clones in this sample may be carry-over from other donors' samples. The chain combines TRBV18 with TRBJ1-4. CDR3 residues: CASSPLPDLGPEKLFF.